The present entry profiles one TCR beta chain with its context. What it binds is unknown. The sample belongs to a study of OX40 agonist ivuxolimab in advanced cancers. Across the whole study: Patients with prior anti-PD-1, anti-PD-L1 or anti-CTLA-4 therapy were eligible; 35% to 50% had some. Three patients responded partially, comprising one with hepatocellular carcinoma and two with cutaneous melanoma.

Findings of the study overall: The antigen specificity of the peripheral T cells (those that were expanded) was not determined.

The CDR3 spans 14 residues. V was pared by 2 bases and J by 7 bases, with 12 bases between. Germline CDR1 and CDR2: GTSNPN and SVGIG (reference sequence). TCRdb's copy holds only in-frame clones and misses some; the assay was immunoSEQ multiplex PCR. The sample includes over 80,000 clones, about 84% seen only once; the top ten take 4.5% to 5.5%. This rearrangement joins TRBV30 to TRBJ1-6; D not certain. The material sequenced was CD4+ or CD8+ T cells sorted from blood, taken in a trial of the OX40 agonist ivuxolimab. This TCR came from an adult with an advanced solid tumor such as melanoma, head and neck, liver or kidney cancer. The CDR3 reads CAWSRAGGNSPLHF. The CDR3 bases are TGTGCCTGGAGTCGGGCAGGCGGGAATTCACCCCTCCACTTT.